This TCR beta chain was captured in a study of shared clonotypes between healthy human individuals (dated by TCRdb to the early 2020s). A note on the overall study: A couple of women and a few men aged 18 to 49 years were included in the cohort. For each donor, three plates each were used for CD4 naive and CD4 memory, two plates were used for CD8 naive, and one plate was used for CD8 memory. To estimate repertoire size and how much clonotypes are shared between individuals, the study performed deep sequencing of blood TCR repertoires from roughly five healthy adults. Libraries were prepared and TCR repertoires were sequenced by different laboratories using diverse techniques, in order to increase sequencing depth and limit assay-specific biases. Between about 0.9 and 9 billion PBMCs per donor were obtained by leukapheresis.

About this clone itself: What this receptor recognizes is not known. No base qualities exist here, and no much larger clone lies one base off it.

CD8 naive samples were CD45RO-negative cells positively selected for CCR7, giving a CD45RA+CCR7+ population that excluded TemRA cells. The donors were healthy, HIV-negative adults with no recently reported acute infections or vaccinations. All donors were Caucasian adults living in Nashville, Tennessee, USA. Blood was obtained by leukapheresis, after which PBMCs were separated by Ficoll-Histopaque density gradient centrifugation and cryopreserved in liquid nitrogen vapor phase. Analytical flow cytometry was used to check the purity and quantity of each magnetically sorted T cell population. Each sorted fraction had its genomic DNA isolated and then quantified by UV absorbance on a Nanodrop 2000c. Using the deep immunoSEQ assay, TCR CDR3 regions were amplified from genomic DNA by multiplex PCR. For each cell subset, the extracted genomic DNA was distributed evenly across all wells of several immunoSEQ 96-well plates, and each plate served as one replicate. For sorted subsets, around 200 ng genomic DNA, equal to about 30,000 T cell genomes, was loaded into each replicate PCR. Purified libraries were quantified with a Qubit 3.0 fluorometer, sized on a Bioanalyzer 2100, and re-quantified with the KAPA Library Quantification kit. Every immunoSEQ 96-well plate was sequenced on a dedicated single-read 150-cycle Illumina NextSeq 550 flow cell. The authors' pipeline ran thus. Because only junctional sequences without quality scores were contained in the immunoSEQ output, filtering matching that applied to full-length reads could not be performed. Sequences were annotated with PyIR, a Python wrapper for IgBLAST v1.9, and V/J genes and CDR3 were assigned using IMGT germline references. Reads were removed for weak V/J assignments (E-value above 1e-6), missing CDR3, stop codons, out-of-frame junctions, or ambiguous translated residues. V3J clonotypes were defined by identical inferred V gene, J gene, and CDR3 amino acid sequence. Percentage overlap between repertoires was computed as shared unique clonotypes divided by the size of the smaller repertoire. Repertoire richness was assessed with RTK rarefaction, the Chao1 estimator, and Recon v2.1 estimates of unobserved clonotypes. OLGA was used to compute generation probabilities for all TCRbeta clonotypes that the gDNA method yielded from a few donors. The immuneACCESS repertoire file appears here via TCRdb, limited to in-frame rearrangements. These files lack a portion of the clones; in checked studies, under half of the deficit traces to unresolved V genes, and the cause of the others is not known. The V and J calls and clone size were taken over from that table, and D and trimming were inferred from the DNA. A total of about 2.1 million clones appear in this sample, approximately 94% of them only once. Approximately 1.7% of the sample belongs to the ten largest clones.

From the cysteine up to the phenylalanine, the CDR3 has a length of 21 residues. Only CDR3 DNA remains: 63 bases, in frame from the first base. The investigation overall reported the following: The genetic and exposure-history diversity represented was limited by the small number of donors. Sampling was restricted to blood, and TCR repertoires in tissues likely differ from the TCR repertoires found in blood. Based on pairwise subsampling, the degree of clonotype sharing among donors was expected to be affected by sequencing depth. Across four donors, approximately 5% of naive CD4, roughly 3.5% of naive CD8, 2.3% of memory CD4, and 0.4% of memory CD8 clonotypes were shared. Larger estimated clonotype richness was generally found for naive subsets than for memory subsets. Clonotypes shared by all four sorted-subset donors showed higher generation probabilities than non-shared clonotypes. Even with the large sequencing depth, rarefaction of the sorted-subset datasets indicated that sequencing was incomplete.

Sequenced material: naive CD8+ T cells from PBMCs. Explained via the paper, the cell subset or site label denotes: CD45RA+CCR7+. Recombination joined TRBV12-2 with TRBJ2-7; the DNA was not compared with TRBD2, the D call given in the table. TRBV12-2 is designated a pseudogene. This receptor was taken from a man between 18 and 29 years old in good health. Some clones in this sample may be carry-over from other donors' samples. For the CDR3, the sequence is CAPLIWTSGSSRIGLFYEQYF. The DNA sequence follows: TGTGCACCGCTGATCTGGACTAGCGGGAGTTCGCGCATTGGTCTTTTCTACGAGCAGTACTTC.